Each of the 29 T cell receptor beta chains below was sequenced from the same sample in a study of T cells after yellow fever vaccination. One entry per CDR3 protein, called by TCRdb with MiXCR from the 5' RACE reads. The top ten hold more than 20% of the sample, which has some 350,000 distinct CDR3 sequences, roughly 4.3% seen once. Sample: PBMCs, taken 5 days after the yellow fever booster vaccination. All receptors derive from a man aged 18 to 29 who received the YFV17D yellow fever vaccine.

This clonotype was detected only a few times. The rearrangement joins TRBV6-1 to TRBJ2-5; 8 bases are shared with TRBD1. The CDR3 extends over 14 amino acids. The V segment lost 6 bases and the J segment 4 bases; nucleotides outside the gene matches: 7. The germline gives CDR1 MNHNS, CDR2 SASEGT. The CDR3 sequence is CASSAGTGRETQYF. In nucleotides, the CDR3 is TGTGCCAGCAGCGCCGGGACAGGTCGAGAGACCCAGTACTTC.

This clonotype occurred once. CDR3 DNA: TGTGCCAGCAGCTTAGGGGTTGGAGCAGGGTCCACTGAAGCTTTCTTT. It encodes CASSLGVGAGSTEAFF. The genes are TRBV7-6 and TRBJ1-1; tentative D call: TRBD1 (5 bases). The CDR3 runs to 16 residues. V lost 1 base to trimming and J lost 4 bases, with 16 bases between them. Germline lookup yields CDR1 SGHVS and CDR2 FNYEAQ.

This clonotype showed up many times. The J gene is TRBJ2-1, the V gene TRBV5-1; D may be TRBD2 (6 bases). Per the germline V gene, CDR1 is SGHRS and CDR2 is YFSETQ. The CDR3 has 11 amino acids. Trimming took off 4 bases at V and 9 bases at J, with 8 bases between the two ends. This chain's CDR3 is CASSPEGEQFF. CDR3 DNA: TGCGCCAGCAGCCCGGAGGGTGAGCAGTTCTTC.

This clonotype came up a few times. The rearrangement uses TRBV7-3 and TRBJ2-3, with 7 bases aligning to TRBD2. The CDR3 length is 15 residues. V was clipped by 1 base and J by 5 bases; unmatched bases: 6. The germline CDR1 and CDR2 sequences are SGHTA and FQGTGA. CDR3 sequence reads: CASSLKGGSLDTQYF. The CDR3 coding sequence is TGTGCCAGCAGCTTAAAAGGCGGGAGCTTAGATACGCAGTATTTT.

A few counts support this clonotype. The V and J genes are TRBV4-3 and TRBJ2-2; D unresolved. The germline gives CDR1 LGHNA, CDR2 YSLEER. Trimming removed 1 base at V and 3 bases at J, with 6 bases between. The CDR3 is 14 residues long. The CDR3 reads CASSQGWDTGELFF. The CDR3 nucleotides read TGCGCCAGCAGCCAAGGGTGGGACACCGGGGAGCTGTTTTTT.

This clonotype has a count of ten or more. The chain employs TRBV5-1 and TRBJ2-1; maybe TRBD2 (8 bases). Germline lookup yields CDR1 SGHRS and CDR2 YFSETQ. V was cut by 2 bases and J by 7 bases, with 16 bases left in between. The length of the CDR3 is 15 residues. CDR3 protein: CASSFGGARGNEQFF. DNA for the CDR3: TGCGCCAGCAGCTTCGGGGGGGCCAGGGGGAATGAGCAGTTCTTC. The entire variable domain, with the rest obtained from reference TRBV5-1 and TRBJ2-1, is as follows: KAGVTQTPRYLIKTRGQQVTLSCSPISGHRSVSWYQQTPGQGLQFLFEYFSETQRNKGNFPGRFSGRQFSNSRSEMNVSTLELGDSALYLCASSFGGARGNEQFFGPGTRLTVL.

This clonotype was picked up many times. CDR3 nucleotide sequence: TGCAGTGCTATCCCCAACTACCGAGATACGCAGTATTTT. It translates to CSAIPNYRDTQYF. This rearrangement joins TRBV20-1 to TRBJ2-3; no firm D call. The CDR3 loop spans 13 amino acids. V was shortened by 4 bases and J by 5 bases, with 13 bases between the two germline ends. Germline CDR1 DFQATT, CDR2 SNEGSKA (reference sequence).

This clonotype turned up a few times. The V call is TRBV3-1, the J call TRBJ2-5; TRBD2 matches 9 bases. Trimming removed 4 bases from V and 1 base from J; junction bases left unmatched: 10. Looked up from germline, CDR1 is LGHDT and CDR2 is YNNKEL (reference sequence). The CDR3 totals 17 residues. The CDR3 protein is CASSPRFQRGAQETQYF. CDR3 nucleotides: TGTGCCAGCAGCCCCCGTTTCCAGCGGGGGGCCCAAGAGACCCAGTACTTC.

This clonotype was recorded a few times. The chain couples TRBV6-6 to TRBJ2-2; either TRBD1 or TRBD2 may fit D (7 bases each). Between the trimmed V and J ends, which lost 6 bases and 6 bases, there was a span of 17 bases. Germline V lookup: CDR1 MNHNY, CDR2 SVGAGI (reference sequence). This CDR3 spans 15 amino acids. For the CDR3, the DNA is TGTGCCAGCAGACCCCGACAGGGAGGGGCCGGGGAGCTGTTTTTT. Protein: CASRPRQGGAGELFF.

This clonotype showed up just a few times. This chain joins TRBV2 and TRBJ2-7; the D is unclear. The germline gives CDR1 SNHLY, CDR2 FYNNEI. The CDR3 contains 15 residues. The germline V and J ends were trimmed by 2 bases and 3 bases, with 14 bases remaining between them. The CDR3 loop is CASSESQVTFYEQYF. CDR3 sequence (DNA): TGTGCCAGCAGTGAATCCCAGGTCACTTTCTACGAGCAGTACTTC. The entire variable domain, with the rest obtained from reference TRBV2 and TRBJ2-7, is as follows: EPEVTQTPSHQVTQMGQEVILRCVPISNHLYFYWYRQILGQKVEFLVSFYNNEISEKSEIFDDQFSVERPDGSNFTLKIRSTKLEDSAMYFCASSESQVTFYEQYFGPGTRLTVT.

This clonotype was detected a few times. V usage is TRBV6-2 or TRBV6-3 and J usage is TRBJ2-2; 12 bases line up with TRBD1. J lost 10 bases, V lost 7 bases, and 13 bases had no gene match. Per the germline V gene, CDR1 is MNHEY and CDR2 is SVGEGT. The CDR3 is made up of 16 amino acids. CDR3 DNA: TGTGCCAGCACTAAAATATCGGGACAGGGGGCGTTGGAGCTGTTTTTT. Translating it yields CASTKISGQGALELFF.

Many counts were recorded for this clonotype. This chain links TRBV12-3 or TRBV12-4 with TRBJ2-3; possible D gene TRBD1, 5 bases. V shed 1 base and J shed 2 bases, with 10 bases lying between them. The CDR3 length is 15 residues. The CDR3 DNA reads TGTGCCAGCAGTTTAGACAGGTCCCCCACAGATACGCAGTATTTT. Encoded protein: CASSLDRSPTDTQYF.

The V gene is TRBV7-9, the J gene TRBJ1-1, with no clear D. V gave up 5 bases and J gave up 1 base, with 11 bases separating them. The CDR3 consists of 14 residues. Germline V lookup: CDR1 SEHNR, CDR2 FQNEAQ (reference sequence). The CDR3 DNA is TGTGCCAGCAGCCCTACTGAGCGGAACACTGAAGCTTTCTTT. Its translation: CASSPTERNTEAFF.

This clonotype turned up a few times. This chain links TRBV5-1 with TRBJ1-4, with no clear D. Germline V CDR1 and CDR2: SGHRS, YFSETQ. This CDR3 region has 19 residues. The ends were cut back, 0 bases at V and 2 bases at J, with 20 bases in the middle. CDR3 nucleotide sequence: TGCGCCAGCAGCTTGGCCAGGACGAGTGGCAGAGCCACTAATGAAAAACTGTTTTTT. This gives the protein CASSLARTSGRATNEKLFF. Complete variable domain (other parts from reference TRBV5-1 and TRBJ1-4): KAGVTQTPRYLIKTRGQQVTLSCSPISGHRSVSWYQQTPGQGLQFLFEYFSETQRNKGNFPGRFSGRQFSNSRSEMNVSTLELGDSALYLCASSLARTSGRATNEKLFFGSGTQLSVL.

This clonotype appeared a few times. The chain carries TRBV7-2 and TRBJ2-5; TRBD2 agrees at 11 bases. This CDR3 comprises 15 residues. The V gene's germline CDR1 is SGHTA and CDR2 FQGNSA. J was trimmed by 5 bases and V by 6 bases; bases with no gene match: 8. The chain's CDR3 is CASRVAGGQRETQYF. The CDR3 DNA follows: TGTGCCAGCAGGGTAGCGGGGGGGCAAAGGGAGACCCAGTACTTC.

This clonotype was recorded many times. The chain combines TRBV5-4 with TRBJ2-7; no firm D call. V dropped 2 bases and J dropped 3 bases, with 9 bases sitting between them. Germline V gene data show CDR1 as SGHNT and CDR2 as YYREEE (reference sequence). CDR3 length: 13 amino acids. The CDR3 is CASSFWRSYEQYF. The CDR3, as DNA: TGTGCCAGCAGCTTTTGGCGGAGCTACGAGCAGTACTTC.

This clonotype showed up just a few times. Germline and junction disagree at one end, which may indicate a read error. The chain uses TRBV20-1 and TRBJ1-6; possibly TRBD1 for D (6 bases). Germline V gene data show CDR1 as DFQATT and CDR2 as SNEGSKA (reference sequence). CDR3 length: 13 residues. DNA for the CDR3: TGCAGTGTTAGAACAGGGAATGATTCACCCCTCCACTTT. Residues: CSVRTGNDSPLHF.

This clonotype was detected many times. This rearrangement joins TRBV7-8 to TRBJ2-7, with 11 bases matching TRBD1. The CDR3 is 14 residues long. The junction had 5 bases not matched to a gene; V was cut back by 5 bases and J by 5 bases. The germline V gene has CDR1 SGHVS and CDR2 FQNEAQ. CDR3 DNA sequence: TGTGCCAGCAGCCCCGGGACAGGGGGAAACGAGCAGTACTTC. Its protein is CASSPGTGGNEQYF.

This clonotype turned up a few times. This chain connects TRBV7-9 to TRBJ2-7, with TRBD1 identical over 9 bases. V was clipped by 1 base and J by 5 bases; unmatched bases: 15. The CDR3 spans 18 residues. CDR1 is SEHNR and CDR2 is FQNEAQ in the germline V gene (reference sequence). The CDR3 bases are TGTGCCAGCAGCTTAGGGGGGGTAGGGACAGGGAGGTCCAACGAGCAGTACGTC. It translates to CASSLGGVGTGRSNEQYV.

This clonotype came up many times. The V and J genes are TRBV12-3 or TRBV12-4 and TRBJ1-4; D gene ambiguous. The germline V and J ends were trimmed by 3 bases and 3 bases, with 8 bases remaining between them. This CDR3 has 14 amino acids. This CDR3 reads CASSFSAANEKLFF. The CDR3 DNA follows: TGTGCCAGCAGTTTCTCCGCGGCTAATGAAAAACTGTTTTTT.

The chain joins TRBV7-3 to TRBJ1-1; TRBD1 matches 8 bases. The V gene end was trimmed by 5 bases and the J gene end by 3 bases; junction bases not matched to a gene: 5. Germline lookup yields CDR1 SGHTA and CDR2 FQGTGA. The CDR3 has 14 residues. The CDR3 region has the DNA TGTGCCAGCAGCCGCGACAGGGGAGACACTGAAGCTTTCTTT. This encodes CASSRDRGDTEAFF.

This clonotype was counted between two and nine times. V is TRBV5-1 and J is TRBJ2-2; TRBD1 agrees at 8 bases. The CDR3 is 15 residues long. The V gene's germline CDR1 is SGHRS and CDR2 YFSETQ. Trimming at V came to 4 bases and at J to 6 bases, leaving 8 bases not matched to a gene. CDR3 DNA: TGCGCCAGCAGCCTACAAGACAGGGGAGCCGGGGAGCTGTTTTTT. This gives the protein CASSLQDRGAGELFF.

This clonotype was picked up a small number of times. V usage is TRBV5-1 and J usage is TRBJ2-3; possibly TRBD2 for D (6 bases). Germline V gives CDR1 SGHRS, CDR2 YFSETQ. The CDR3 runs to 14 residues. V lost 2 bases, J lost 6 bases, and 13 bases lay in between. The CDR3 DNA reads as TGCGCCAGCAGCTTACTCGGGGGTGCGGATACGCAGTATTTT. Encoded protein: CASSLLGGADTQYF.

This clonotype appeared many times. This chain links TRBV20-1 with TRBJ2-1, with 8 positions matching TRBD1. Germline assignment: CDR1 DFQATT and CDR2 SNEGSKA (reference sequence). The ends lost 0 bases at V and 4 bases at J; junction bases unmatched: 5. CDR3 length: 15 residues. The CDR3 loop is CSARDWQGAYNEQFF. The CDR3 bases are TGCAGTGCTAGAGATTGGCAGGGGGCATACAATGAGCAGTTCTTC.

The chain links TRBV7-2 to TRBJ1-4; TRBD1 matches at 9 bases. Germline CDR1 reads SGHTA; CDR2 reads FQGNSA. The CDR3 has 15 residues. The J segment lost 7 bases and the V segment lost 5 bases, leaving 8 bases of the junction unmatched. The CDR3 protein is CASSVQGAQGEKLFF. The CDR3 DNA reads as TGTGCCAGCAGCGTACAGGGGGCGCAGGGTGAAAAACTGTTTTTT.

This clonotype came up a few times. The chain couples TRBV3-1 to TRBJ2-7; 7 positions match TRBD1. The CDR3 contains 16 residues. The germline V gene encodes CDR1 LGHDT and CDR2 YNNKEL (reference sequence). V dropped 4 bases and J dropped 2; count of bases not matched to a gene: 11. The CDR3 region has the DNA TGTGCCAGCAGCCTGTCTTCGGGCAGGGGGACCTACGAGCAGTACTTC. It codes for CASSLSSGRGTYEQYF.

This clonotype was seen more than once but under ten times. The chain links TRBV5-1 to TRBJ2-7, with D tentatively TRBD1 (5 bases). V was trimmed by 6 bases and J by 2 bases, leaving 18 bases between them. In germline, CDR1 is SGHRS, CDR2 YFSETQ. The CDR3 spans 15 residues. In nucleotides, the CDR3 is TGCGCCAGCAACGCTGATGTAGGCAGGGCCTACGAGCAGTACTTC. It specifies CASNADVGRAYEQYF.

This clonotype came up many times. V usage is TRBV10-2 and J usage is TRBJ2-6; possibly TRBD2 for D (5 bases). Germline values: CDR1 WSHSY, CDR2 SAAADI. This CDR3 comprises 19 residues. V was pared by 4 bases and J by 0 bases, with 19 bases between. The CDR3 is CASSGKIGGGGSGANVLTF. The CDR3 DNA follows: TGCGCCAGCAGTGGGAAGATTGGCGGAGGAGGCTCTGGGGCCAACGTCCTGACTTTC.

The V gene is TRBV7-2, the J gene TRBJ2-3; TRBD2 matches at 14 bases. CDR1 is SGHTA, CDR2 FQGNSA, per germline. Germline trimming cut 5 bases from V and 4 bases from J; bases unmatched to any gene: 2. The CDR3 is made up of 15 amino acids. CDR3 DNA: TGTGCCAGCAGCATGACTAGCGGGGGGGCAGATACGCAGTATTTT. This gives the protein CASSMTSGGADTQYF.